Below are 2 T cell receptor beta chains sequenced from a single sample in a study of blood T cell repertoires in COVID-19. The data were produced by immunoSEQ multiplex PCR, yet TCRdb's version contains in-frame clones alone and is incomplete. The repertoire includes about 370,000 clones, roughly nine tenths of them detected once, and over 0.95% sits in the top ten. Sequencing was carried out using PBMCs or T cells enriched from blood (not recorded which). All receptors come from a man between 18 and 29 years old who had recovered from COVID-19.

CDR3 DNA sequence: TGTGCCAGCTCACCGGTTCGGGGACAGGGTTCCTACGAGCAGTACTTC. Its protein product is CASSPVRGQGSYEQYF. V and J are TRBV18 and TRBJ2-7, with 9 bases matching TRBD1. The J segment lost 1 base and the V segment lost 3 bases, leaving 7 bases of the junction unmatched. CDR3 size: 16 residues. Per germline, CDR1 KGHSH and CDR2 LQKENI.

The chain couples TRBV7-9 to TRBJ1-2, with D perhaps matching TRBD1 (5 bases). The length of the CDR3 is 14 residues. Germline V CDR1 and CDR2: SEHNR, FQNEAQ (reference sequence). The V end was cut by 1 base, the J end by 3 bases, with 9 bases between. Written as DNA, the CDR3 is TGTGCCAGCAGCTTAGTAGCGGGGGACTATGGCTACACCTTC. It encodes CASSLVAGDYGYTF. Full variable domain (outside the CDR3, taken from reference TRBV7-9 and TRBJ1-2): DTGVSQNPRHKITKRGQNVTFRCDPISEHNRLYWYRQTLGQGPEFLTYFQNEAQLEKSRLLSDRFSAERPKGSFSTLEIQRTEQGDSAMYLCASSLVAGDYGYTFGSGTRLTVV.